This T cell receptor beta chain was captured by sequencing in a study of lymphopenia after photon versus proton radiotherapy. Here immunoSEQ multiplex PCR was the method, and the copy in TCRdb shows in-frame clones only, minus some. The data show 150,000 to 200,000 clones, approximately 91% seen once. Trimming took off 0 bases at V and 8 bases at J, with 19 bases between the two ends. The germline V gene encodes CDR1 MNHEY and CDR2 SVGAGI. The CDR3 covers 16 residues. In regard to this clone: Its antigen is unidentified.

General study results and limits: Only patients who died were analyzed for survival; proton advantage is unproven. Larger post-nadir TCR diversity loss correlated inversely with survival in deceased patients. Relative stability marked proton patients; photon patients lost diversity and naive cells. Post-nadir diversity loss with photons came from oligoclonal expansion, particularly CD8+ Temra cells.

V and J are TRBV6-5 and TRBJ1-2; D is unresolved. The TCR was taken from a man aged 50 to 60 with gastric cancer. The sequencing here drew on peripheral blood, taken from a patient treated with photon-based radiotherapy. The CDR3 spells CASSYSMDFPGWGYTF. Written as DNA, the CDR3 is TGTGCCAGCAGTTACTCGATGGATTTTCCCGGATGGGGCTACACCTTC.